Here is one T cell receptor (beta chain) with its context. Its antigen is not known. The V end lost 2 bases, the J end lost 4 bases, and 15 bases lay between the germline ends. The CDR3 totals 16 residues. Germline V lookup: CDR1 MNHNS, CDR2 SASEGT. TCR beta CDR3 sequences were amplified from RNA transcripts. A first-round RT-PCR of the TCR CDR3 used the HTBI primer set. TCRdb called the multiplex PCR reads again in MiXCR, with one record for every CDR3 protein. This table holds 30,000 to 40,000 distinct CDR3 sequences, around 56% found once. The source of the sample is a study of T cells in Graves' hyperthyroidism and ophthalmopathy. Study outcomes and limitations: Researchers found most expanded thyroid clonotypes above 0.001 in blood as well. Through a model of 13 V-J features, ophthalmopathy was separated from stable hyperthyroidism.

Patients showing uncontrolled infection, other autoimmune disease, pregnancy or lactation were ineligible. Fresh 10 ml peripheral blood yielded PBMCs. This sequence joins TRBV6-1 and TRBJ2-1; possibly TRBD1 for D (6 bases). Material: blood. The sequence was obtained from a man aged 40-49 years with Graves' ophthalmopathy. The CDR3 coding sequence is TGTGCCAGCAGTGAAAGTACAGGGTCGCCTTACAATGAGCAGTTCTTC. Its translation is CASSESTGSPYNEQFF.